This TCR beta chain was sequenced for a study of blood T cell repertoires in COVID-19. Trimming cost V 3 bases and J 8 bases; bases outside gene matches: 6. This CDR3 comprises 13 residues. Germline V gene lookup returns CDR1 MNHEY and CDR2 SMNVEV (reference sequence). Produced via immunoSEQ multiplex PCR; TCRdb's table is partial and in-frame only. The repertoire holds hundreds of thousands of clones, about 86% seen once, with 13% in the top ten. The sample was peripheral blood. The V gene is TRBV27, the J gene TRBJ1-2; 7 bases fit TRBD1. This clonotype was obtained from a woman between 65 and 79 years old with COVID-19, enrolled during active disease. The chain's CDR3 is CASSFNRGDGYTF. In DNA form, the CDR3 reads TGTGCCAGCAGTTTCAACAGGGGAGACGGCTACACCTTC.